The rows below give T cell receptor beta chains drawn from one sample of a study of blood T cells in healthy people across ages. One entry per CDR3 protein, called by TCRdb with MiXCR from the 5' RACE reads. This table holds about 640,000 distinct CDR3 sequences, approximately 50% found once. Sequencing was done on a sample of blood. The source is a man in his sixties in good health. Each CDR3 is given with its conserved first and last residue. A D gene is named only where the DNA matches it firmly. Where a row states a size, it is once, few, many or the class of an expanded clone; other rows omit it.

V gene: TRBV7-8; D gene: TRBD1; clone size: NA; J gene: TRBJ2-7; CDR3 DNA: TGTGCCAGCAGCTTAGGTGGTCCGGGACAGGCGCCCCTCGAGCAGTACTTC; CDR3 protein: CASSLGGPGQAPLEQYF
V gene: TRBV7-2; D gene: TRBD1; clone size: few; J gene: TRBJ2-3; CDR3 DNA: TGTGCCAGCAGCTCTAGACAGGGGAGCACAGATACGCAGTATTTT; CDR3 protein: CASSSRQGSTDTQYF
V gene: TRBV10-3; D gene: TRBD1; clone size: NA; J gene: TRBJ2-7; CDR3 DNA: TGTGCCATCAGGGGGGCAGGGACAGGGGTCAACGAGCAGTACTTC; CDR3 protein: CAIRGAGTGVNEQYF
V gene: TRBV7-2; D gene: TRBD2; clone size: NA; J gene: TRBJ2-2; CDR3 DNA: TGTGCCAGCAGCTTACGCCCTAGCGGGGGGGCCGTCGACACCGGGGAGCTGTTTTTT; CDR3 protein: CASSLRPSGGAVDTGELFF
V gene: TRBV18; D gene: NA; clone size: NA; J gene: TRBJ2-7; CDR3 DNA: TGTGCCAGCTCACCACAGACAGACTACTACGAGCAGTACTTC; CDR3 protein: CASSPQTDYYEQYF
V gene: TRBV20-1; D gene: TRBD1; clone size: NA; J gene: TRBJ2-1; CDR3 DNA: TGCAGTGCTAGACGTTTGGGACAGACAAACAATGAGCAGTTCTTC; CDR3 protein: CSARRLGQTNNEQFF
V gene: TRBV9; D gene: TRBD1; clone size: once; J gene: TRBJ1-2; CDR3 DNA: TGTGCCAGCAGCGTAGGGGGACAGGGGGACTATGGCTACACCTTC; CDR3 protein: CASSVGGQGDYGYTF
V gene: TRBV10-3; D gene: NA; clone size: once; J gene: TRBJ2-7; CDR3 DNA: TGTGCCACCACTGAGGCCTACGAGCAGTACTTC; CDR3 protein: CATTEAYEQYF
V gene: TRBV10-3; D gene: TRBD2; clone size: NA; J gene: TRBJ2-5; CDR3 DNA: TGTGCCATCAGACCGGGACTAGCGGGAGAGCGGGAAGAGACCCAGTACTTC; CDR3 protein: CAIRPGLAGEREETQYF
V gene: TRBV9; D gene: NA; clone size: NA; J gene: TRBJ2-7; CDR3 DNA: TGTGCCAGCAGCGTATGGGCCGATAGCTCCTACGAGCAGTACTTC; CDR3 protein: CASSVWADSSYEQYF
V gene: TRBV18; D gene: NA; clone size: NA; J gene: TRBJ2-5; CDR3 DNA: TGTGCCAGCTCACCAGAGCTGTCAGGGAAGACCCAAGAGACCCAGTACTTC; CDR3 protein: CASSPELSGKTQETQYF
V gene: TRBV3-1; D gene: NA; clone size: NA; J gene: TRBJ1-5; CDR3 DNA: TGTGCCAGCAGCCAAGGGGACAATTTCCCGAGCAATCAGCCCCAGCATTTT; CDR3 protein: CASSQGDNFPSNQPQHF
V gene: TRBV24-1; D gene: NA; clone size: NA; J gene: TRBJ2-1; CDR3 DNA: TGTGCCACCAGTCAGTACAATGAGCAGTTCTTC; CDR3 protein: CATSQYNEQFF
V gene: TRBV7-9; D gene: NA; clone size: NA; J gene: TRBJ1-2; CDR3 DNA: TGTGCCAGCAGCGAGGACCAGGCTTATGGCTACACCTTC; CDR3 protein: CASSEDQAYGYTF
V gene: TRBV24-1; D gene: TRBD1; clone size: NA; J gene: TRBJ1-2; CDR3 DNA: TGTGCCACCAGTGATCTCCGACAGGGACTCGAGGGCTACACCTTC; CDR3 protein: CATSDLRQGLEGYTF
V gene: TRBV12-3/TRBV12-4; D gene: NA; clone size: NA; J gene: TRBJ2-5; CDR3 DNA: TGTGCCAGCAGTTCGGGCAGGGAAGAGACCCAGTACTTC; CDR3 protein: CASSSGREETQYF
V gene: TRBV20-1; D gene: NA; clone size: few; J gene: TRBJ2-1; CDR3 DNA: TGCAGTGCTCGCCCGCGACTAGTAAATAATGAGCAGTTCTTC; CDR3 protein: CSARPRLVNNEQFF
V gene: TRBV6-6; D gene: NA; clone size: few; J gene: TRBJ1-2; CDR3 DNA: TGTGCCAGTTTGGATCGGACACCGTCTTTCTATGGCTACACCTTC; CDR3 protein: CASLDRTPSFYGYTF
V gene: TRBV12-3/TRBV12-4; D gene: NA; clone size: once; J gene: TRBJ1-5; CDR3 DNA: TGTGCCAGCAGTTTTTATGGACCCAATCAGCCCCAGCATTTT; CDR3 protein: CASSFYGPNQPQHF
V gene: TRBV5-1; D gene: NA; clone size: few; J gene: TRBJ1-1; CDR3 DNA: TGCGCCAGCAGCTTGGAAGGGAGGGGCACTGAAGCTTTCTTT; CDR3 protein: CASSLEGRGTEAFF
V gene: TRBV5-6; D gene: NA; clone size: NA; J gene: TRBJ2-2; CDR3 DNA: TGTGCCAGCAGCTTGGTCGGGGCGTTCGGCACCGGGGAGCTGTTTTTT; CDR3 protein: CASSLVGAFGTGELFF
V gene: TRBV3-1; D gene: NA; clone size: NA; J gene: TRBJ2-5; CDR3 DNA: TGTGCCAGCAGCCAAGATTTCAGCGCTCAACAAGAGACCCAGTACTTC; CDR3 protein: CASSQDFSAQQETQYF
V gene: TRBV5-1; D gene: NA; clone size: NA; J gene: TRBJ1-2; CDR3 DNA: TGCGCCAGCAGCTTGGCTGGGGATGGTGGCTACACCTTC; CDR3 protein: CASSLAGDGGYTF
V gene: TRBV20-1; D gene: NA; clone size: few; J gene: TRBJ2-7; CDR3 DNA: TGCAGTGTAGGTTTCTACGAGCAGTACTTC; CDR3 protein: CSVGFYEQYF
V gene: TRBV4-1; D gene: TRBD1; clone size: NA; J gene: TRBJ2-4; CDR3 DNA: TGCGCCAGCAGCCAAGCCGGGACAGGGGGCAAGCAGTACTTC; CDR3 protein: CASSQAGTGGKQYF
V gene: TRBV7-9; D gene: NA; clone size: NA; J gene: TRBJ2-7; CDR3 DNA: TGTGCCAGCAGCTTAGTGATGGGACACCTGACCTACGAGCAGTACTTC; CDR3 protein: CASSLVMGHLTYEQYF
V gene: TRBV5-1; D gene: TRBD2; clone size: once; J gene: TRBJ2-3; CDR3 DNA: TGCGCCAGCAGGGAGGGAGCGGGGGCCTCCACAGATACGCAGTATTTT; CDR3 protein: CASREGAGASTDTQYF
V gene: TRBV29-1; D gene: NA; clone size: few; J gene: TRBJ2-5; CDR3 DNA: TGCAGCGTTGGGGGCAGCGGAGAGACCCAGTACTTC; CDR3 protein: CSVGGSGETQYF
V gene: TRBV5-1; D gene: NA; clone size: NA; J gene: TRBJ2-1; CDR3 DNA: TGCGCCAGCAGTGTTGTCGGGGACTACAATGAGCAGTTCTTC; CDR3 protein: CASSVVGDYNEQFF
V gene: TRBV20-1; D gene: TRBD2; clone size: NA; J gene: TRBJ2-1; CDR3 DNA: TGCAGTGCTAGAGATTTTCGACTAGCGGGGGGGCCCTCTTACAATGAGCAGTTCTTC; CDR3 protein: CSARDFRLAGGPSYNEQFF